Listed here are 20 T cell receptor beta chains from one sample, sequenced in a study of T cells after yellow fever vaccination (dated by TCRdb to between 2018 and 2021). To prepare the library, 5' RACE was applied. Sequenced using an Illumina HiSeq 2500. TCRdb passed the public sequencing reads through fastp at Q25 and MiXCR, retaining productive beta sequences. Every entry covers one CDR3 protein and lists the most common genes and DNA from its rows. In this sample the table shows about 150,000 distinct CDR3 sequences, less than 8.5% of which occur a single time. The top ten clones comprise under 0.8% of the sample. The treatment or condition label on this specimen signifies: live attenuated yellow fever vaccine strain. Sequenced material: CD4+ T cells sorted from PBMCs, taken 10 days after the yellow fever booster vaccination. These receptors originate from a man under 40 who received the YFV17D yellow fever vaccine.

The gene calls are TRBV20-1 and TRBJ2-1; 9 nucleotides match TRBD2. Trimming took 0 bases from V and 7 from J; bases not matched to a gene: 13. Germline CDR1 is DFQATT and CDR2 is SNEGSKA (reference sequence). The CDR3 runs 17 residues. The CDR3 nucleotides are TGCAGTGCTAGAGAAGAAGGTTTAGCGGGAGTAAGGAATGAGCAGTTCTTC. Translated: CSAREEGLAGVRNEQFF.

This clonotype was detected ten times or more. The chain links TRBV5-4 to TRBJ2-1, with D unclear. The germline V gene has CDR1 SGHNT and CDR2 YYREEE (reference sequence). The V gene lost 0 bases and the J gene lost 0 bases, with 10 bases spanning the gap. This CDR3 is built from 16 residues. CDR3 DNA: TGTGCCAGCAGCTTGGGCCTGATGAGCTCCTACAATGAGCAGTTCTTC. This codes for CASSLGLMSSYNEQFF.

At least ten counts were recorded for this clonotype. The chain has TRBV6-5 and TRBJ2-7, with D perhaps TRBD2 (6 bases). V lost 5 bases to trimming and J lost 4 bases, with 18 bases between them. Germline V gives CDR1 MNHEY, CDR2 SVGAGI. The length of the CDR3 is 15 residues. Here the CDR3 reads CASSHPSEGRYEQYF. CDR3 nucleotides: TGTGCCAGCAGTCACCCATCGGAGGGCCGATACGAGCAGTACTTC.

Turning to this clonotype: This may stem from a read error, because a much larger clone lies one nucleotide away. The J gene is TRBJ1-6, the V gene TRBV5-4; 8 nucleotides align to TRBD1. The CDR3 covers 15 residues. Germline V gene data show CDR1 as SGHNT and CDR2 as YYREEE (reference sequence). The chain's CDR3 is CASSLLDRDKSPLHF. CDR3 nucleotides: TGTGCCAGCAGCTTGCTGGACAGGGATAAATCACCCCTCCACTTT. The full variable domain, its missing parts supplied by reference TRBV5-4 and TRBJ1-6, is ETGVTQSPTHLIKTRGQQVTLRCSSQSGHNTVSWYQQALGQGPQFIFQYYREEENGRGNFPPRFSGLQFPNYSSELNVNALELDDSALYLCASSLLDRDKSPLHFGNGTRLTVT.

Many counts were recorded for this clonotype. The CDR3 is CASRGRVTSNQPQHF. Here the CDR3 DNA reads TGTGCCAGCAGAGGCAGGGTTACGAGCAATCAGCCCCAGCATTTT. The chain couples TRBV6-1 to TRBJ1-5; D is possibly TRBD1 (5 bases). Per germline, CDR1 MNHNS and CDR2 SASEGT. V shed 6 bases and J shed 1 base, with 13 bases lying between them. This CDR3 spans 15 amino acids.

The chain has TRBV7-2 and TRBJ2-1; 10 bases are a match to TRBD2. Germline V lookup: CDR1 SGHTA, CDR2 FQGNSA. The CDR3 spans 16 residues. V lost 1 base to trimming and J lost 4 bases; unmatched junction nucleotides: 4. CDR3 in amino acids: CASSLVGTSAYNEQFF. In nucleotides, the CDR3 is TGTGCCAGCAGCTTAGTTGGGACTAGCGCTTACAATGAGCAGTTCTTC.

In this sample, this clonotype turned up many times. V and J are TRBV20-1 and TRBJ2-3; no reliable D call. V was shortened by 0 bases and J by 4 bases, with 8 bases between the two germline ends. The germline CDR1 and CDR2 sequences are DFQATT and SNEGSKA (reference sequence). The CDR3 runs 13 residues. CDR3 in amino acids: CSARDAYPDTQYF. The DNA of the CDR3 is TGCAGTGCTAGAGATGCCTATCCAGATACGCAGTATTTT.

This clonotype was observed a handful of times. The V call is TRBV19, the J call TRBJ2-7; 9 positions agree with TRBD1. CDR1 is LNHDA, CDR2 SQIVND, per germline (reference sequence). After removal of 6 bases from V and 5 bases from J, the junction contained 8 bases not matched to a gene. The CDR3 extends over 14 amino acids. The CDR3: CASRPQGARNEQYF. Here the CDR3 DNA reads TGTGCCAGTAGACCACAGGGGGCGCGGAACGAGCAGTACTTC. Full variable domain (outside the CDR3, taken from reference TRBV19 and TRBJ2-7): DGGITQSPKYLFRKEGQNVTLSCEQNLNHDAMYWYRQDPGQGLRLIYYSQIVNDFQKGDIAEGYSVSREKKESFPLTVTSAQKNPTAFYLCASRPQGARNEQYFGPGTRLTVT.

This clonotype was counted many times. This chain joins TRBV7-2 and TRBJ2-7; 11 nucleotides agree with TRBD2. Germline assignment: CDR1 SGHTA and CDR2 FQGNSA. The CDR3 is 14 residues long. The trim removed 6 bases at V and 2 bases at J, leaving 3 bases unmatched. The CDR3 here is CASRVTSGTYEQYF. The CDR3 DNA is TGTGCCAGCAGAGTGACTAGCGGGACCTACGAGCAGTACTTC.

This clonotype was detected ten times or more. The chain is built from TRBV29-1 and TRBJ2-1; the match to TRBD2 covers 13 bases. V shed 3 bases, J shed 11 bases, and the junction held 10 bases outside the gene matches. CDR1 and CDR2 from the germline V gene are SQVTM and ANQGSEA. This CDR3 has 15 amino acids. The CDR3 sequence: CSVDPTSGRARKQFF. The CDR3 DNA follows: TGCAGCGTTGACCCCACTAGCGGGAGGGCCCGAAAGCAGTTCTTC.

Many counts were recorded for this clonotype. The rearrangement links TRBV7-2 to TRBJ2-7; no reliable D call. This CDR3 contains 13 residues. Trimming took off 5 bases at V and 0 bases at J, with 8 bases between the two ends. Germline CDR1 reads SGHTA; CDR2 reads FQGNSA. CDR3 sequence reads: CASSVTASYEQYF. The CDR3 nucleotides read TGTGCCAGCAGCGTCACGGCCTCCTACGAGCAGTACTTC. The complete variable domain, with remaining parts taken from reference TRBV7-2 and TRBJ2-7, reads GAGVSQSPSNKVTEKGKDVELRCDPISGHTALYWYRQSLGQGLEFLIYFQGNSAPDKSGLPSDRFSAERTGGSVSTLTIQRTQQEDSAVYLCASSVTASYEQYFGPGTRLTVT.

The sample holds many counts of this clonotype. In DNA form, the CDR3 reads TGTGCCAGCAGTTACGGTCATGGCTACACCTTC. Protein product: CASSYGHGYTF. The chain recombines TRBV6-2 or TRBV6-3 with TRBJ1-2; D remains ambiguous. This CDR3 has 11 residues. CDR1 and CDR2 from the germline V gene are MNHEY and SVGEGT. The V and J ends lost 2 bases and 6 bases respectively, with 4 bases between them.

Many counts were recorded for this clonotype. The chain links TRBV20-1 to TRBJ2-7; 7 nucleotides align to TRBD2. The germline V gene has CDR1 DFQATT and CDR2 SNEGSKA (reference sequence). CDR3 length: 13 amino acids. V lost 6 bases, J lost 7 bases, and 12 bases stayed unmatched. CDR3 sequence reads: CSANGGRDREQYF. CDR3 nucleotide sequence: TGCAGTGCGAACGGGGGGAGGGACCGTGAGCAGTACTTC.

This clonotype appeared a few times. The rearrangement links TRBV9 to TRBJ2-1, with D perhaps TRBD2 (6 bases). V gave up 0 bases and J gave up 2 bases, with 12 bases separating them. This CDR3 region has 16 residues. Germline CDR1 SGDLS, CDR2 YYNGEE. CDR3 residues: CASSVGLAEAYNEQFF. CDR3 DNA: TGTGCCAGCAGCGTAGGATTAGCGGAGGCCTACAATGAGCAGTTCTTC. Together with reference TRBV9 and TRBJ2-1, the CDR3 gives the full variable domain: DSGVTQTPKHLITATGQRVTLRCSPRSGDLSVYWYQQSLDQGLQFLIQYYNGEERAKGNILERFSAQQFPDLHSELNLSSLELGDSALYFCASSVGLAEAYNEQFFGPGTRLTVL.

This chain uses TRBV12-3 or TRBV12-4 with TRBJ2-1, with 9 bases lining up with TRBD2. The V and J ends lost 5 bases and 9 bases, in that order; junction bases with no gene match: 11. This CDR3 spans 15 amino acids. The chain's CDR3 is CASSPGGTSRIEQFF. CDR3 DNA sequence: TGTGCCAGCAGTCCTGGGGGGACTAGCAGGATTGAGCAGTTCTTC.

This clonotype came up many times. The chain has TRBV4-3 and TRBJ2-1; D possibly corresponds to TRBD2 (6 bases). With 0 bases removed from V and 3 bases from J, the gap between germline ends came to 12 bases. This CDR3 contains 16 residues. Germline V gene sequence: CDR1 LGHNA, CDR2 YSLEER. CDR3 nucleotides: TGCGCCAGCAGCCAAGAAGGCGGGACTCTCTACAATGAGCAGTTCTTC. Its translation: CASSQEGGTLYNEQFF.

In this sample, this clonotype turned up many times. V usage is TRBV6-1 and J usage is TRBJ2-7; 7 nucleotides align to TRBD1. V shed 5 bases and J 1 base; nucleotides not matched to a gene: 5. CDR1 and CDR2 (germline): MNHNS, SASEGT. This CDR3 contains 14 residues. The CDR3 sequence is CASSTYRGSYEQYF. DNA for the CDR3: TGTGCCAGCAGTACCTACAGGGGTTCCTACGAGCAGTACTTC.

This clonotype came up many times. The chain links TRBV29-1 to TRBJ2-3; TRBD2 agrees at 10 bases. The trim removed 1 base at V and 2 bases at J, leaving 6 bases unmatched. This CDR3 region has 16 residues. CDR1 is SQVTM and CDR2 is ANQGSEA in the germline V gene. The CDR3 reads CSVEASGSQFTDTQYF. CDR3 DNA sequence: TGCAGCGTTGAAGCTAGCGGGAGCCAATTCACAGATACGCAGTATTTT.

V gene TRBV11-2 combines with J gene TRBJ1-2; 12 nucleotides match TRBD1. Germline V CDR1 and CDR2: SGHAT, FQNNGV. V was clipped by 5 bases and J by 6 bases; unmatched bases: 7. This CDR3 has 15 amino acids. For the CDR3, the DNA is TGTGCCAGCAGCCTCGGGACAGGGGGCTTCAATGGCTACACCTTC. It translates to CASSLGTGGFNGYTF.

This clonotype appeared many times. The gene calls are TRBV7-2 and TRBJ2-3; weak D call: TRBD1 (6 bases). CDR3 length equals 15 residues. The germline V and J ends were trimmed by 1 base and 10 bases, with 18 bases remaining between them. The germline V gene has CDR1 SGHTA and CDR2 FQGNSA. The CDR3 nucleotides read TGTGCCAGCAGCTTAGATTCTATAGGGGCAGGGGCGCAGTATTTT. Translating gives CASSLDSIGAGAQYF.